One sample yielded the 2 T cell receptor beta chains listed below, sequenced in a study of blood T cell repertoires in COVID-19. Assay used: immunoSEQ multiplex PCR; TCRdb lists only in-frame clones, some missing. The sample contains 230,000 or so clones, 83% of which appear only once. The sequencing sample was made of peripheral blood. These receptors were collected from a man aged 35 to 55 with active or convalescent COVID-19.

This rearrangement joins TRBV5-1 to TRBJ1-4; a possible D gene is TRBD1 (5 bases). This CDR3 has 15 amino acids. Germline V gives CDR1 SGHRS, CDR2 YFSETQ. V was cut by 0 bases and J by 8 bases, with 14 bases left in between. This CDR3 is CASSLDVGLEEKLFF. The CDR3 nucleotides read TGCGCCAGCAGCTTGGATGTGGGGCTCGAGGAAAAACTGTTTTTT.

The chain links TRBV30 to TRBJ2-5, with 7 bases that match TRBD1. Looked up from germline, CDR1 is GTSNPN and CDR2 is SVGIG (reference sequence). After removal of 0 bases from V and 3 bases from J, the junction contained 10 bases not matched to a gene. The CDR3 totals 16 residues. CDR3 sequence: CAWSVGTVNLEETQYF. Here the CDR3 DNA reads TGTGCCTGGAGTGTCGGGACAGTCAATCTTGAAGAGACCCAGTACTTC.